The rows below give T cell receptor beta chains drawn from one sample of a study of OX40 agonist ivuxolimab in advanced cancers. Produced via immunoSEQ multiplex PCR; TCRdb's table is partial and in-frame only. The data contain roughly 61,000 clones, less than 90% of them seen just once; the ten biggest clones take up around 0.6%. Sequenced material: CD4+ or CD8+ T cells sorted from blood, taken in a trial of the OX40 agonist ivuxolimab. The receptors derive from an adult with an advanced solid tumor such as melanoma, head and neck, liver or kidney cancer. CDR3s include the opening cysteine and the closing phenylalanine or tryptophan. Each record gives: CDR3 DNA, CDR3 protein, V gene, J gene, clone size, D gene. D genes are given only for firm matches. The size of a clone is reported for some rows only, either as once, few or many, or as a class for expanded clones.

DNA: TGTGCCAGCAGTTTAGTCGGACTAGCAATCCCAGATACGCAGTATTTT; CDR3: CASSLVGLAIPDTQYF; V: TRBV28; J: TRBJ2-3; size: .; D: TRBD2
DNA: TGCGCCAGCAGCTCGGGCGGCGCAGACTATGGCTACACCTTC; CDR3: CASSSGGADYGYTF; V: TRBV5-1; J: TRBJ1-2; size: .; D: .
DNA: TGTGCCAGCTCACTGTCAGGGTACGACGAGCAGTACTTC; CDR3: CASSLSGYDEQYF; V: TRBV18; J: TRBJ2-7; size: .; D: .
DNA: TGTGCCAGCAGCTTAGCGCAAGGTCCAAATCAGCCCCAGCATTTT; CDR3: CASSLAQGPNQPQHF; V: TRBV7-8; J: TRBJ1-5; size: .; D: .
DNA: TGTGCCAGCTCACCACAGGGTATGAACACTGAAGCTTTCTTT; CDR3: CASSPQGMNTEAFF; V: TRBV18; J: TRBJ1-1; size: .; D: .
DNA: TGTGCCAGCAGCTTAACCGGGGTCACAGATACGCAGTATTTT; CDR3: CASSLTGVTDTQYF; V: TRBV7-3; J: TRBJ2-3; size: .; D: .
DNA: TGTGCCAGCAGTCTTCCCCGGGGTAGAGCTGGGGCCAACGTCCTGACTTTC; CDR3: CASSLPRGRAGANVLTF; V: TRBV28; J: TRBJ2-6; size: few; D: .
DNA: TGTGCCAGCAGACGTACTCAGGAGAGGGTTGAAAAACTGTTTTTT; CDR3: CASRRTQERVEKLFF; V: TRBV6-6; J: TRBJ1-4; size: .; D: .
DNA: TGTGCCAGCAGCTTAGCCCGGGGACAGGGAACGGATACGCAGTATTTT; CDR3: CASSLARGQGTDTQYF; V: TRBV13; J: TRBJ2-3; size: few; D: TRBD1
DNA: TGTGCCAGCAGAGCCGGTGTCGAGACCCAGTACTTC; CDR3: CASRAGVETQYF; V: TRBV2; J: TRBJ2-5; size: .; D: .
DNA: TGTGCCAGCAGCCAAGATTGGAACACCGGGGAGCTGTTTTTT; CDR3: CASSQDWNTGELFF; V: TRBV4-2; J: TRBJ2-2; size: .; D: .
DNA: TGTGCCAGCACCTGGGCTAGCGGGAGCGAGACCCAGTACTTC; CDR3: CASTWASGSETQYF; V: TRBV5-4; J: TRBJ2-5; size: .; D: TRBD2
DNA: TGTGCCAGTAGGGACGTAGGACCAGGGGGTCAGCCCCAGCATTTT; CDR3: CASRDVGPGGQPQHF; V: TRBV19; J: TRBJ1-5; size: .; D: TRBD1
DNA: TGTGCCAGCAGTTACTTGCGAGGGGAGGATCAGCCCCAGCATTTT; CDR3: CASSYLRGEDQPQHF; V: TRBV6-6; J: TRBJ1-5; size: .; D: .
DNA: TGTGCCATCAGACAAGCGGGGGTCGCTTCAGGGGAGCTGTTTTTT; CDR3: CAIRQAGVASGELFF; V: TRBV10-3; J: TRBJ2-2; size: once; D: TRBD2
DNA: TGTGCCAGCCGCCAGGGAGGGACCTACGAGCAGTACTTC; CDR3: CASRQGGTYEQYF; V: TRBV6-1; J: TRBJ2-7; size: once; D: TRBD2
DNA: TGTGCCAGCAGTCTAATGACAGGCGCTGGAAACACCATATATTTT; CDR3: CASSLMTGAGNTIYF; V: TRBV28; J: TRBJ1-3; size: .; D: .
DNA: TGTGCCAGTAGTATTCGGGGTGACGAGCAGTACTTC; CDR3: CASSIRGDEQYF; V: TRBV19; J: TRBJ2-7; size: .; D: .
DNA: TGTGCCAGCAGCCCGACAGGGTACGGCTACACCTTC; CDR3: CASSPTGYGYTF; V: TRBV6-6; J: TRBJ1-2; size: .; D: TRBD1
DNA: TGTGCCAGCTGTTCTGGAGCGAGTAACTACAATGAGCAGTTCTTC; CDR3: CASCSGASNYNEQFF; V: TRBV28; J: TRBJ2-1; size: .; D: .
DNA: TGTGCCAGCAGTTTGGGGGGTTCACCCCTCCACTTT; CDR3: CASSLGGSPLHF; V: TRBV27; J: TRBJ1-6; size: few; D: .
DNA: TGTGCCAGCAAACAAAGCCAGAATGGCTACACCTTC; CDR3: CASKQSQNGYTF; V: TRBV28; J: TRBJ1-2; size: .; D: .
DNA: TGTGCCAGCAGCTTGGTCGGGGGTAATGAAAAACTGTTTTTT; CDR3: CASSLVGGNEKLFF; V: TRBV5-4; J: TRBJ1-4; size: .; D: .
DNA: TGTGCCAGCAGTTTCCGCCCTAGCGGCCCGGGCACAGATACGCAGTATTTT; CDR3: CASSFRPSGPGTDTQYF; V: TRBV27; J: TRBJ2-3; size: .; D: TRBD2
DNA: TGTGCCAGCAGTTACTCTTTGAGGCTGCAAGCTTACGAGCAGTACTTC; CDR3: CASSYSLRLQAYEQYF; V: TRBV6-5; J: TRBJ2-7; size: .; D: .
DNA: TGTGCCACAACTAGCGGGGGGTTTTACAATGAGCAGTTCTTC; CDR3: CATTSGGFYNEQFF; V: TRBV5-4; J: TRBJ2-1; size: .; D: TRBD2
DNA: TGTGCCAGCAGGATGGGATTTTACGGGGAGCTGTTTTTT; CDR3: CASRMGFYGELFF; V: TRBV7-2; J: TRBJ2-2; size: .; D: .
DNA: TGTGCCAGCAGCTTAGGCGGGAGCGGCACAGATACGCAGTATTTT; CDR3: CASSLGGSGTDTQYF; V: TRBV7-2; J: TRBJ2-3; size: .; D: TRBD2
DNA: TGTGCCAGTAGTATAGGCAGGGTTGGAAATGAGCAGTTCTTC; CDR3: CASSIGRVGNEQFF; V: TRBV19; J: TRBJ2-1; size: .; D: .
DNA: TGTGCCAGCAGCTTTCATGGAACAGGAACTAATGAAAAACTGTTTTTT; CDR3: CASSFHGTGTNEKLFF; V: TRBV7-9; J: TRBJ1-4; size: .; D: .
DNA: TGCAGCGGTTCTAGGCAGGGAGGAAACACCATATATTTT; CDR3: CSGSRQGGNTIYF; V: TRBV29-1; J: TRBJ1-3; size: .; D: .
DNA: TGTGCCACCAGCAGAGCTACAGGGGGCGGGCAGCCCCAGCATTTT; CDR3: CATSRATGGGQPQHF; V: TRBV15; J: TRBJ1-5; size: .; D: TRBD1
DNA: TGTGCCTGGAGTGCGGACACACGAAATGAAAAACTGTTTTTT; CDR3: CAWSADTRNEKLFF; V: TRBV30; J: TRBJ1-4; size: .; D: .
DNA: TGTGCCAGCAGCTTGGAAAGGGGCTCCTACAATGAGCAGTTCTTC; CDR3: CASSLERGSYNEQFF; V: TRBV5-4; J: TRBJ2-1; size: .; D: .
DNA: TGTGCCAGCAGTTTATCGAGGAATGAAAAACTGTTTTTT; CDR3: CASSLSRNEKLFF; V: TRBV27; J: TRBJ1-4; size: few; D: .
DNA: TGTGCCTGGAGGGAATCTAGCGGGAGGGACTACGAGCAGTACTTC; CDR3: CAWRESSGRDYEQYF; V: TRBV30; J: TRBJ2-7; size: .; D: TRBD2
DNA: TGTGCCAGCAGCTTAGATGTCGGCAGGGCCAACGAGCAGTACTTC; CDR3: CASSLDVGRANEQYF; V: TRBV11-2; J: TRBJ2-7; size: .; D: .
DNA: TGCGCCAGCACCCAAGAAGATCCCAGGGGGGCCGAGCAGTACTTC; CDR3: CASTQEDPRGAEQYF; V: TRBV5-1; J: TRBJ2-7; size: .; D: .
DNA: TGTGCCAGCCGGCGGGCCGCTAATGAAAAACTGTTTTTT; CDR3: CASRRAANEKLFF; V: TRBV6-5; J: TRBJ1-4; size: .; D: .
DNA: TGTGCCAGCAGTTCCCCCTATCAGCCCCAGCATTTT; CDR3: CASSSPYQPQHF; V: TRBV27; J: TRBJ1-5; size: .; D: .
DNA: TGTGCCTCTAGGGGGGCGTATCGCGCGTACAATGAGCAGTTCTTC; CDR3: CASRGAYRAYNEQFF; V: TRBV19; J: TRBJ2-1; size: .; D: .
DNA: TGCGCCAGCAGCCCGGCGGGCAGGGACTGGTTCTTC; CDR3: CASSPAGRDWFF; V: TRBV5-1; J: TRBJ2-1; size: once; D: .
DNA: TGCGCCAGCAGCTCATTCGGACTAGCGGGAGGGCCGCCCCTCTACGAGCAGTACTTC; CDR3: CASSSFGLAGGPPLYEQYF; V: TRBV10-2; J: TRBJ2-7; size: .; D: TRBD2
DNA: TGTGCCAGCAGCTTGGGGGGCCCCCATCAGCCCCAGCATTTT; CDR3: CASSLGGPHQPQHF; V: TRBV7-9; J: TRBJ1-5; size: .; D: .
DNA: TGTGCCAGCAGCCTCACAGAGAACTATGGCTACACCTTC; CDR3: CASSLTENYGYTF; V: TRBV7-9; J: TRBJ1-2; size: .; D: .